This T cell receptor beta chain was obtained from a study of shared clonotypes between healthy human individuals. Study at large: The study used three CD4 naive, three CD4 memory, two CD8 naive and one CD8 memory plate per donor.

V gave up 4 bases and J gave up 7 bases; unmatched junction bases: 5. Germline V CDR1 and CDR2: SGHDN, FVKESK. The CDR3 covers 14 residues. Produced via immunoSEQ multiplex PCR; TCRdb's table is partial and in-frame only. The sample comprises roughly 2 million clones, approximately 96% of which are singletons, and more than 0.1% rests with the top ten. This chain links TRBV14 with TRBJ1-4; 8 bases align to TRBD1. Material for sequencing was naive CD4+ T cells sorted from blood. Noted subset: CD45RA+ positively selected. This TCR derives from a man aged 18 to 29 in good health. The DNA of the CDR3 is TGTGCCAGCAGCCTCAGGGGGCAGATTGAAAAACTGTTTTTT. As protein: CASSLRGQIEKLFF.